The 15 T cell receptor beta chains presented below share a single source sample, sequenced in a study of T cell responses to AZD1222 COVID-19 vaccine. Method: immunoSEQ multiplex PCR; TCRdb's copy keeps in-frame clones and lacks some. The top ten hold more than 0.7% of the sample, which has approximately 140,000 clones, approximately 95% seen once. Here the sequenced sample was peripheral blood, taken on day 0 of MenACWY control vaccination. These receptor sequences come from an adult in good health.

The gene calls are TRBV7-9 and TRBJ2-2, with 7 positions matching TRBD1. The CDR3 is 15 residues long. CDR1 is SEHNR and CDR2 is FQNEAQ in the germline V gene (reference sequence). The junction had 1 base not matched to a gene; V was cut back by 2 bases and J by 1 base. CDR3 loop: CASSLWTGNTGELFF. CDR3 DNA: TGTGCCAGCAGCTTATGGACAGGGAACACCGGGGAGCTGTTTTTT.

The gene calls are TRBV4-3 and TRBJ1-3, with D uncertain. This CDR3 spans 14 amino acids. V lost 4 bases and J lost 0, with 7 bases in between. Per the germline V gene, CDR1 is LGHNA and CDR2 is YSLEER. As DNA, the CDR3 is TGCGCCAGCAGCCCGCGGACCTCTGGAAACACCATATATTTT. Protein: CASSPRTSGNTIYF.

Turning to this clone: Other DNA sequences in the sample encode the same CDR3. This chain connects TRBV6-5 to TRBJ1-2; D uncertain. Germline loops: CDR1 MNHEY, CDR2 SVGAGI. Trimming pared 5 bases from V and 5 bases from J, leaving 9 bases between. This CDR3 is 12 amino acids long. Here the CDR3 reads CASSPRGYGYTF. In DNA, the CDR3 is TGTGCCAGCAGTCCCCGGGGATATGGCTACACCTTC.

This chain connects TRBV19 to TRBJ2-1; TRBD1 or TRBD2 may be the D gene (6 bases each). V was trimmed by 0 bases and J by 6 bases, leaving 9 bases between them. This CDR3 region has 14 residues. The germline gives CDR1 LNHDA, CDR2 SQIVND (reference sequence). In DNA, the CDR3 is TGTGCCAGTAGTATAGATCGGGGGCGCAATGAGCAGTTCTTC. It encodes CASSIDRGRNEQFF.

This clone was recorded once. The rearrangement joins TRBV12-3 or TRBV12-4 to TRBJ2-1, with D tentatively TRBD1 (5 bases). There are 11 residues in the CDR3. V lost 5 bases and J 8 bases, leaving 7 bases between the germline ends. In DNA form, the CDR3 reads TGTGCCAGCAGTCAGGGTTATGAGCAGTTCTTC. This gives the protein CASSQGYEQFF.

This chain links TRBV9 with TRBJ2-1, with TRBD2 matching over 7 bases. The J segment lost 6 bases and the V segment lost 0 bases, leaving 3 bases of the junction unmatched. CDR1 and CDR2 (germline): SGDLS, YYNGEE. CDR3 length: 14 amino acids. In DNA, the CDR3 is TGTGCCAGCAGCGTAGCCCGGGGGGTCAATGAGCAGTTCTTC. It specifies CASSVARGVNEQFF.

This clone was seen a single time. The rearrangement uses TRBV4-1 and TRBJ1-1; 7 bases are shared with TRBD1. CDR1 and CDR2 (germline): MGHRA, YSYEKL. The CDR3 runs to 14 residues. With V trimmed by 3 bases and J by 5 bases, 6 bases remained unmatched. CDR3 bases: TGCGCCAGCAGCCACGCCCAGGGGGGGACTGAAGCTTTCTTT. Residues: CASSHAQGGTEAFF.

The gene calls are TRBV20-1 and TRBJ1-1, with D possibly matching TRBD1 (6 bases). V lost 2 bases to trimming and J lost 6 bases, with 7 bases between them. Germline V CDR1 and CDR2: DFQATT, SNEGSKA (reference sequence). The CDR3 is 11 residues long. As DNA, the CDR3 is TGCAGTGCTAGAACAGGGCCTGAAGCTTTCTTT. This codes for CSARTGPEAFF.

Written as DNA, the CDR3 is TGTGCCAGCAGCCACAGGCCGACGCATGGGGCCAACGTCCTGACTTTC. Protein: CASSHRPTHGANVLTF. The genes are TRBV5-4 and TRBJ2-6; tentatively, D is TRBD1 (5 bases). Germline V CDR1 and CDR2: SGHNT, YYREEE (reference sequence). V gave up 4 bases and J gave up 3 bases, with 14 bases separating them. The CDR3 extends over 16 amino acids.

The chain employs TRBV10-1 and TRBJ1-2; TRBD1 aligns across 8 bases. The trim removed 7 bases at V and 4 bases at J, leaving 2 bases unmatched. From germline, CDR1 is WNHNN and CDR2 SYGVQD (reference sequence). The length of the CDR3 is 12 residues. The CDR3 protein is CASKQGGYGYTF. The CDR3 bases are TGCGCCAGCAAACAGGGGGGCTATGGCTACACCTTC.

V gene TRBV9 combines with J gene TRBJ2-2, with D unclear. Trimming cost V 0 bases and J 1 base, with 10 bases left between them. The CDR3 runs to 16 residues. Germline CDR1 is SGDLS and CDR2 is YYNGEE. The CDR3 sequence: CASSVGGGKNTGELFF. CDR3 bases: TGTGCCAGCAGCGTAGGCGGCGGAAAGAACACCGGGGAGCTGTTTTTT.

The V call is TRBV5-1, the J call TRBJ1-6, with a possible D match to TRBD1 (5 bases). V shed 0 bases and J shed 7 bases, with 8 bases lying between them. CDR3 length: 14 residues. The germline CDR1 and CDR2 sequences are SGHRS and YFSETQ. CDR3 nucleotide sequence: TGCGCCAGCAGCTTGGGACAGCCCAATTCACCCCTCCACTTT. Amino acid sequence: CASSLGQPNSPLHF.

The CDR3 nucleotides read TGTGCCAGCAGCACCTCGAGCAGCTCCTACGAGCAGTACTTC. Its protein product is CASSTSSSSYEQYF. The V and J genes are TRBV9 and TRBJ2-7; D unclear. Germline lookup yields CDR1 SGDLS and CDR2 YYNGEE. The CDR3 has 14 amino acids. V lost 4 bases and J lost 0, with 11 bases in between.

The chain carries TRBV5-1 and TRBJ2-3; TRBD2 matches at 12 bases. The CDR3 is 16 residues long. V gave up 4 bases and J gave up 4 bases; unmatched junction bases: 7. From germline, CDR1 is SGHRS and CDR2 YFSETQ. CDR3 amino acids: CASSTLAGGFPDTQYF. As DNA, the CDR3 is TGCGCCAGCAGCACACTAGCGGGAGGTTTCCCAGATACGCAGTATTTT. The full variable domain, with the rest looked up from reference TRBV5-1 and TRBJ2-3, is KAGVTQTPRYLIKTRGQQVTLSCSPISGHRSVSWYQQTPGQGLQFLFEYFSETQRNKGNFPGRFSGRQFSNSRSEMNVSTLELGDSALYLCASSTLAGGFPDTQYFGPGTRLTVL.

The V call is TRBV6-5, the J call TRBJ1-5; D unresolved. CDR3 length: 14 amino acids. V lost 6 bases and J 0 bases, leaving 9 bases between the germline ends. In germline, CDR1 is MNHEY, CDR2 SVGAGI. The CDR3 protein is CASRRHDSNQPQHF. The CDR3 bases are TGTGCCAGCAGGAGACATGATAGCAATCAGCCCCAGCATTTT.